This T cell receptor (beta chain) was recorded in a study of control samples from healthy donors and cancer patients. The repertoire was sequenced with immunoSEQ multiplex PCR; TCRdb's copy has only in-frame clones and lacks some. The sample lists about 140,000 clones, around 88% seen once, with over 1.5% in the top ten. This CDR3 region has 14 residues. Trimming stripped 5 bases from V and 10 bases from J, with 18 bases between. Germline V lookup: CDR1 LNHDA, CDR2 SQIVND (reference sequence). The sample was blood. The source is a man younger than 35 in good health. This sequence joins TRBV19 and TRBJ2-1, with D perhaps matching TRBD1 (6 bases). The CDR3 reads CASSPRSGAVEQFF. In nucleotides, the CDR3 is TGTGCCAGTAGTCCCCGGTCAGGGGCAGTGGAGCAGTTCTTC.